A selection of T cell receptor beta chains follows, all from one sample in a study of OX40 agonist ivuxolimab in advanced cancers. Libraries were prepared by immunoSEQ multiplex PCR; TCRdb keeps only in-frame clonotypes and omits some of them. This table holds more than 80,000 clones, 75% to 95% found once. The starting material was CD4+ or CD8+ T cells sorted from blood, obtained in a trial of the OX40 agonist ivuxolimab. Receptors were obtained from an adult with an advanced solid tumor such as melanoma, head and neck, liver or kidney cancer. Each CDR3 is given with its conserved first and last residue. A D gene is named only where the DNA matches it firmly. The size field is filled for only some rows; it gives once, few, many or a size class.

cdr3_aa	cdr3_nt	d_call	v_call	j_call	clone_size
CASSQGGLNYNEQFF	TGTGCCAGCAGCCAAGGGGGGCTTAACTACAATGAGCAGTTCTTC	-	TRBV14	TRBJ2-1	-
CASSLTPTSGNTIYF	TGTGCCAGCAGTTTAACCCCTACCTCTGGAAACACCATATATTTT	-	TRBV28	TRBJ1-3	-
CASSRGTSGIYNEQFF	TGTGCCAGCTCCCGCGGGACTAGCGGGATTTACAATGAGCAGTTCTTC	TRBD2	TRBV18	TRBJ2-1	few
CASSPDWAYNEQFF	TGTGCCAGCAGCCCGGATTGGGCCTACAATGAGCAGTTCTTC	-	TRBV6-5	TRBJ2-1	-
CASSKGWGRQQINTGELFF	TGTGCCAGCAGCAAAGGGTGGGGCAGGCAACAAATCAACACCGGGGAGCTGTTTTTT	-	TRBV21-1	TRBJ2-2	once
CASSFLGGYTF	TGTGCCAGCAGCTTCTTGGGTGGCTACACCTTC	-	TRBV5-5	TRBJ1-2	-
CATSRDPGAGFYNEQFF	TGTGCCACCAGCAGAGATCCGGGAGCGGGTTTCTACAATGAGCAGTTCTTC	-	TRBV15	TRBJ2-1	-
CASSPTGLNEQFF	TGTGCCAGCAGCCCCACTGGGTTGAATGAGCAGTTCTTC	-	TRBV28	TRBJ2-1	-
CASSFAGTNTDTQYF	TGTGCCAGCAGTTTCGCCGGGACTAACACAGATACGCAGTATTTT	TRBD2	TRBV27	TRBJ2-3	-
CAYVRGLNEQYF	TGTGCCTATGTGAGGGGGCTGAACGAGCAGTACTTC	TRBD1	TRBV30	TRBJ2-7	-
CASSETLMSGAEGGTQYF	TGTGCCAGCAGTGAAACCTTAATGAGCGGGGCCGAAGGGGGTACGCAGTATTTT	-	TRBV6-1	TRBJ2-3	-
CASSPSFEGASGYTF	TGTGCCAGCAGTCCCTCCTTTGAGGGGGCGAGTGGCTACACCTTC	TRBD1	TRBV27	TRBJ1-2	-
CASSSPNSYNEQFF	TGTGCCAGCAGTTCCCCAAACTCCTACAATGAGCAGTTCTTC	-	TRBV6-5	TRBJ2-1	-
CASSVGSGGSTDTQYF	TGTGCCAGCAGCGTAGGGAGCGGGGGGAGCACAGATACGCAGTATTTT	TRBD2	TRBV9	TRBJ2-3	once
CASSEWAGSQPQHF	TGTGCCAGCAGTGAATGGGCAGGGAGTCAGCCCCAGCATTTT	-	TRBV6-1	TRBJ1-5	-
CASSPSWTGELFF	TGTGCCAGCAGTCCCTCTTGGACCGGGGAGCTGTTTTTT	-	TRBV27	TRBJ2-2	-
CASSAVDVYEQYF	TGTGCCAGTAGTGCGGTGGACGTGTACGAGCAGTACTTC	-	TRBV19	TRBJ2-7	-
CASSYFGQVDYQPQHF	TGTGCCAGCAGTTACTTTGGGCAGGTCGATTATCAGCCCCAGCATTTT	-	TRBV6-6	TRBJ1-5	-
CAWTLQTDTQYF	TGTGCCTGGACCCTTCAGACCGATACGCAGTATTTT	-	TRBV30	TRBJ2-3	-
CASSVAETQYF	TGTGCCAGCAGCGTTGCGGAGACCCAGTACTTC	-	TRBV9	TRBJ2-5	-
CASGFARGGAYNEQFF	TGTGCTAGTGGCTTCGCCCGGGGGGGCGCCTACAATGAGCAGTTCTTC	TRBD2	TRBV12-5	TRBJ2-1	-
CAVYGTGWETQYF	TGTGCCGTCTACGGGACAGGGTGGGAGACCCAGTACTTC	TRBD1	TRBV30	TRBJ2-5	-
CASSLKVRRGLDEQYF	TGTGCCAGCAGCTTAAAAGTCCGCAGGGGGCTCGACGAGCAGTACTTC	TRBD1	TRBV7-3	TRBJ2-7	once
CASSYPGSGNTIYF	TGTGCCAGCAGTTACCCGGGCTCTGGAAACACCATATATTTT	-	TRBV6-5	TRBJ1-3	-
CASSGGLSGIQYF	TGTGCCAGCAGTGGGGGTCTCTCGGGTATTCAGTACTTC	-	TRBV6-5	TRBJ2-4	-
CASSFQGSTGYTF	TGTGCCAGCAGTTTCCAGGGGAGTACTGGCTACACCTTC	-	TRBV27	TRBJ1-2	-
CASKPTDRDYGYTF	TGCGCCAGCAAACCCACGGATAGAGACTATGGCTACACCTTC	-	TRBV10-2	TRBJ1-2	-
CASSPTQGLAGELFF	TGCGCCAGCAGCCCGACACAGGGTCTGGCCGGGGAGCTGTTTTTT	-	TRBV4-1	TRBJ2-2	-
CASSTGERNTEAFF	TGTGCCAGCAGTACAGGGGAGAGGAACACTGAAGCTTTCTTT	TRBD1	TRBV28	TRBJ1-1	-
CASSLGISQDEQFF	TGTGCCAGCAGCTTAGGAATTAGCCAGGATGAGCAGTTCTTC	-	TRBV11-2	TRBJ2-1	-
CASNLAGVGEQFF	TGTGCCAGTAATCTCGCAGGGGTTGGGGAGCAGTTCTTC	-	TRBV9	TRBJ2-1	-
CASSLRGQETFYGYTF	TGTGCCAGCAGCCTTAGGGGGCAGGAGACGTTCTATGGCTACACCTTC	TRBD1	TRBV7-9	TRBJ1-2	-
CASSQEEGVTEAFF	TGCGCCAGCAGCCAAGAAGAAGGGGTCACTGAAGCTTTCTTT	-	TRBV4-3	TRBJ1-1	-
CATPWDEQFF	TGTGCCACCCCCTGGGATGAGCAGTTCTTC	-	TRBV27	TRBJ2-1	-
CASSLGPPIYTDTQYF	TGTGCCAGCAGTTTAGGGCCCCCCATTTACACAGATACGCAGTATTTT	-	TRBV27	TRBJ2-3	once
CASMEAGYGYTF	TGTGCCAGTATGGAGGCGGGCTACGGCTACACCTTC	-	TRBV19	TRBJ1-2	-
CASSEGPGTTEAFF	TGTGCCAGCAGTGAAGGGCCAGGGACCACTGAAGCTTTCTTT	-	TRBV2	TRBJ1-1	-
CASSVVRDFGDEQFF	TGTGCCAGCAGCGTAGTGAGGGACTTCGGGGATGAGCAGTTCTTC	-	TRBV9	TRBJ2-1	-
CAWSALDRTNTEAFF	TGTGCCTGGAGCGCCCTCGACAGGACAAACACTGAAGCTTTCTTT	-	TRBV30	TRBJ1-1	few
CASQGGGVTDTQYF	TGTGCCAGCCAGGGAGGGGGCGTCACAGATACGCAGTATTTT	-	TRBV28	TRBJ2-3	few